Listed here are 30 T cell receptor beta chains from one sample, sequenced in a study of T cells after somatic rescue of genetic block. Sequencing was performed with immunoSEQ multiplex PCR; in TCRdb, only in-frame clones are kept and a portion is missing. Found here are approximately 110,000 clones, just over 90% of them singletons; the top ten hold about 1.5%. Material for sequencing was peripheral blood mononuclear cells (PBMCs). These receptors originate from a woman between 18 and 29 years old.

The rearrangement joins TRBV7-3 to TRBJ2-3; 10 bases are a match to TRBD1. Germline V gene lookup returns CDR1 SGHTA and CDR2 FQGTGA. After removal of 5 bases from V and 4 bases from J, the junction contained 6 bases not matched to a gene. The CDR3 has 15 residues. In DNA, the CDR3 is TGTGCCAGCAGCCTCCGGGACAGGGGACCAGATACGCAGTATTTT. Translated: CASSLRDRGPDTQYF.

This chain links TRBV4-1 with TRBJ2-7; D is uncertain. This CDR3 is 15 amino acids long. V lost 2 bases to trimming and J lost 4 bases, with 15 bases between them. Germline V CDR1 and CDR2: MGHRA, YSYEKL. The CDR3 reads CASSQTPDPSYEQYF. In nucleotides, the CDR3 is TGCGCCAGCAGCCAAACACCTGATCCGTCGTACGAGCAGTACTTC.

The chain couples TRBV2 to TRBJ2-3, with a weak D call TRBD1 (6 bases). V lost 0 bases and J lost 5, with 9 bases in between. The CDR3 covers 14 residues. Germline V gene lookup returns CDR1 SNHLY and CDR2 FYNNEI. The chain's CDR3 is CASSEAGRGDTQYF. The CDR3 DNA reads TGTGCCAGCAGTGAAGCCGGCAGGGGAGATACGCAGTATTTT.

The sample holds one count of this clone. V and J are TRBV4-2 and TRBJ2-7, with TRBD2 matching 11 bases. The CDR3 has 18 residues. V lost 0 bases and J lost 3; bases outside the gene matches: 10. Germline lookup yields CDR1 LGHNA and CDR2 YNFKEQ. CDR3 residues: CASSQEASGGSYLYEQYF. CDR3 coding DNA: TGTGCCAGCAGCCAAGAAGCTAGCGGGGGGTCCTATCTCTACGAGCAGTACTTC.

The chain uses TRBV11-3 and TRBJ1-1, with D unclear. From germline, CDR1 is SGHNT and CDR2 YENEEA. The CDR3 has 14 residues. Trimming pared 3 bases from V and 1 base from J, leaving 9 bases between. The CDR3 coding sequence is TGTGCCAGCAGCTTCTCTACTACGAACACTGAAGCTTTCTTT. It translates to CASSFSTTNTEAFF.

This clone was picked up a small number of times. The chain carries TRBV7-3 and TRBJ1-6; TRBD1 matches 9 bases. The V gene end was trimmed by 5 bases and the J gene end by 11 bases; junction bases not matched to a gene: 1. The CDR3 extends over 12 amino acids. Germline CDR1 reads SGHTA; CDR2 reads FQGTGA. The CDR3 coding sequence is TGTGCCAGCAGCGGACAGGGGCCACCCCTCCACTTT. Protein sequence: CASSGQGPPLHF.

The CDR3 reads CRGGSSYNEQFF. The CDR3 region has the DNA TGCAGGGGGGGGAGCTCCTACAATGAGCAGTTCTTC. The chain uses TRBV29-1 and TRBJ2-1; TRBD2 matches at 7 bases. The CDR3 length is 12 residues. CDR1 is SQVTM, CDR2 ANQGSEA, per germline.

The rearrangement links TRBV7-6 to TRBJ1-4; D call uncertain. Trimming shortened V by 3 bases and J by 7 bases, and 12 bases separated the two germline ends. The CDR3 has 14 amino acids. Germline CDR1 is SGHVS and CDR2 is FNYEAQ. In DNA, the CDR3 is TGTGCCAGCAGCTTGCGGCAGGATGGTGAAAAACTGTTTTTT. This gives the protein CASSLRQDGEKLFF.

The chain has TRBV5-1 and TRBJ1-2, with no clear D. V dropped 1 base and J dropped 4 bases, with 14 bases sitting between them. CDR1 is SGHRS and CDR2 is YFSETQ in the germline V gene. The CDR3 totals 15 residues. The CDR3 loop reads CASSLSRNDLYGYTF. In DNA, the CDR3 is TGCGCCAGCAGCTTGTCCAGGAACGACCTCTATGGCTACACCTTC. The full variable domain, completed using reference TRBV5-1 and TRBJ1-2, is KAGVTQTPRYLIKTRGQQVTLSCSPISGHRSVSWYQQTPGQGLQFLFEYFSETQRNKGNFPGRFSGRQFSNSRSEMNVSTLELGDSALYLCASSLSRNDLYGYTFGSGTRLTVV.

This clone was seen repeatedly, ten times or more. This rearrangement joins TRBV6-1 to TRBJ1-1; D is unclear. V lost 6 bases and J 5 bases, leaving 19 bases between the germline ends. In germline, CDR1 is MNHNS, CDR2 SASEGT. This CDR3 is built from 15 residues. CDR3 sequence reads: CASRGNQVIWTEAFF. The CDR3 nucleotides read TGTGCCAGCAGGGGAAACCAGGTGATTTGGACTGAAGCTTTCTTT.

The chain employs TRBV9 and TRBJ1-1; TRBD1 might be the D (6 bases). CDR3 length: 14 amino acids. The germline V gene has CDR1 SGDLS and CDR2 YYNGEE. Deletions cut 5 bases from V and 1 base from J, with 12 bases between. In DNA, the CDR3 is TGTGCCAGCAGTGGGGACACGACGAACACTGAAGCTTTCTTT. It is translated as CASSGDTTNTEAFF.

CDR3 nucleotide sequence: TGTGCCAGTAGTTCCACGGACAGGACCTACGAGCAGTACTTC. Its translation is CASSSTDRTYEQYF. The V and J genes are TRBV19 and TRBJ2-7; 7 bases are a match to TRBD1. CDR1 and CDR2 (germline): LNHDA, SQIVND (reference sequence). V shed 5 bases, J shed 2 bases, and the junction held 6 bases outside the gene matches. This CDR3 has 14 residues.

This chain connects TRBV7-2 to TRBJ1-6; no clear D. Germline V lookup: CDR1 SGHTA, CDR2 FQGNSA. The CDR3 has 12 residues. Between the trimmed V and J ends, which lost 2 bases and 5 bases, there was a span of 1 base. CDR3 amino acids: CASSLNNSPLHF. CDR3 coding DNA: TGTGCCAGCAGCTTAAATAATTCACCCCTCCACTTT.

Regarding this clone: The junction departs from the called germline gene at one end, perhaps through a read error. The rearrangement links TRBV5-6 to TRBJ1-2, with a tentative D call TRBD1 (5 bases). The CDR3 has 11 amino acids. The germline V gene encodes CDR1 SGHDT and CDR2 YYEEEE. The CDR3 loop reads CASSFGGKDFF. Here the CDR3 DNA reads TGTGCCAGCAGCTTTGGGGGGAAGGACTTCTTC.

The chain joins TRBV6-1 to TRBJ2-3; 8 bases agree with TRBD2. V lost 11 bases, J lost 4 bases, and 5 bases stayed unmatched. The CDR3 totals 12 residues. Germline V gene lookup returns CDR1 MNHNS and CDR2 SASEGT. The CDR3 nucleotides are TGTGCCTTTCGGGAGGGGCCAGATACGCAGTATTTT. It codes for CAFREGPDTQYF.

This rearrangement joins TRBV5-6 to TRBJ1-4, with D unresolved. Trimming left V 1 base short and J 0 bases short, with 7 bases between. The CDR3 spans 15 residues. Germline CDR1 and CDR2: SGHDT and YYEEEE. The CDR3 spells CASSLSGPTNEKLFF. The CDR3 DNA reads as TGTGCCAGCAGCTTGAGTGGACCAACTAATGAAAAACTGTTTTTT.

The chain has TRBV6-5 and TRBJ2-1; D possibly corresponds to TRBD2 (7 bases). CDR3 length: 14 amino acids. Germline CDR1 is MNHEY and CDR2 is SVGAGI. Trimming took off 2 bases at V and 8 bases at J, with 13 bases between the two ends. The CDR3 DNA follows: TGTGCCAGCAGTTACGCGGGGGCGGGGGATGAGCAGTTCTTC. It codes for CASSYAGAGDEQFF.

This clone is a singleton in its sample. The rearrangement joins TRBV29-1 to TRBJ2-1, with 8 bases matching TRBD2. With V trimmed by 4 bases and J by 7 bases, 9 bases remained unmatched. The CDR3 consists of 14 residues. Per germline, CDR1 SQVTM and CDR2 ANQGSEA. CDR3 in DNA: TGCAGCGTTGTAGTAGCGGGGCCGGGGAATGAGCAGTTCTTC. It encodes CSVVVAGPGNEQFF.

This chain connects TRBV11-2 to TRBJ2-5; the match to TRBD2 covers 10 bases. The CDR3 contains 19 residues. The V gene's germline CDR1 is SGHAT and CDR2 FQNNGV. Trimming took 5 bases from V and 2 from J; bases not matched to a gene: 17. The CDR3 region is CASSPRYSGGLSEQETQYF. The DNA for the CDR3 is TGTGCCAGCAGCCCTAGGTATAGCGGGGGGTTATCGGAACAAGAGACCCAGTACTTC.

This clone was found a few times. CDR3 coding DNA: TGTGCCAGTAGCGACAGGGAGTCAGTAAGCTCACCCCTCCACTTT. It translates to CASSDRESVSSPLHF. The rearrangement links TRBV19 to TRBJ1-6; 7 nucleotides agree with TRBD1. The trim removed 6 bases at V and 10 bases at J, leaving 12 bases unmatched. Germline CDR1 LNHDA, CDR2 SQIVND (reference sequence). The CDR3 loop spans 15 amino acids.

The chain employs TRBV5-6 and TRBJ1-4, with D perhaps TRBD1 (6 bases). The V gene's germline CDR1 is SGHDT and CDR2 YYEEEE. V was trimmed by 3 bases and J by 8 bases, leaving 11 bases between them. The CDR3 has 13 residues. CDR3 nucleotides: TGTGCCAGCAGCTGGGCGGGGGCAGAAAAACTGTTTTTT. This codes for CASSWAGAEKLFF.

CDR3 region: CASSINRDSLLEGQPQHF. The CDR3 DNA is TGTGCCAGCAGCATTAACCGGGACAGTCTTTTAGAGGGACAGCCCCAGCATTTT. The chain is built from TRBV9 and TRBJ1-5; 7 positions agree with TRBD1. V gave up 4 bases and J gave up 7 bases; unmatched junction bases: 20. CDR3 size: 18 residues. Germline CDR1 is SGDLS and CDR2 is YYNGEE.

This chain connects TRBV7-2 to TRBJ2-3; the D is unclear. Germline CDR1 and CDR2: SGHTA and FQGNSA. Trimming removed 3 bases from V and 0 bases from J, with 7 bases in between. The CDR3 extends over 14 amino acids. CDR3 residues: CASSFGQSTDTQYF. CDR3 DNA sequence: TGTGCCAGCAGCTTCGGTCAGAGCACAGATACGCAGTATTTT. The whole variable domain, remainder taken from reference TRBV7-2 and TRBJ2-3, is GAGVSQSPSNKVTEKGKDVELRCDPISGHTALYWYRQSLGQGLEFLIYFQGNSAPDKSGLPSDRFSAERTGGSVSTLTIQRTQQEDSAVYLCASSFGQSTDTQYFGPGTRLTVL.

This chain joins TRBV19 and TRBJ2-2; tentatively, D is TRBD2 (6 bases). V lost 4 bases to trimming and J lost 1 base, with 10 bases between them. The CDR3 totals 15 residues. The germline V gene has CDR1 LNHDA and CDR2 SQIVND (reference sequence). The CDR3 DNA reads as TGTGCCAGTAGTAAAGCGGGCGGGAACACCGGGGAGCTGTTTTTT. It yields the protein CASSKAGGNTGELFF.

The gene calls are TRBV30 and TRBJ1-4, with 7 bases matching TRBD1. The CDR3 contains 13 residues. CDR1 and CDR2 from the germline V gene are GTSNPN and SVGIG (reference sequence). The V gene end was trimmed by 3 bases and the J gene end by 8 bases; junction bases not matched to a gene: 6. The CDR3 is CAWRKGAGEKLFF. The DNA for the CDR3 is TGTGCCTGGAGGAAGGGGGCTGGGGAAAAACTGTTTTTT.

The chain links TRBV29-1 to TRBJ2-7; either TRBD1 or TRBD2 may supply D (6 bases each). The CDR3 sequence is 10 residues long. Germline V gene data show CDR1 as SQVTM and CDR2 as ANQGSEA. V shed 4 bases and J shed 7 bases, with 8 bases lying between them. CDR3 residues: CSVGGGEQYF. CDR3 coding DNA: TGCAGCGTTGGAGGGGGGGAGCAGTACTTC.

The V gene is TRBV4-3, the J gene TRBJ2-5; D is ambiguous. Germline lookup yields CDR1 LGHNA and CDR2 YSLEER. Deletions cut 2 bases from V and 5 bases from J, with 15 bases between. This CDR3 has 15 amino acids. The CDR3, as DNA: TGCGCCAGCAGCCAATCGGAAAGGAACACGGAGACCCAGTACTTC. It codes for CASSQSERNTETQYF.

The V call is TRBV27, the J call TRBJ1-5, with a weak D call TRBD1 (5 bases). The CDR3 is 14 residues long. The germline V and J ends were trimmed by 3 bases and 5 bases, with 11 bases remaining between them. Germline V gene sequence: CDR1 MNHEY, CDR2 SMNVEV (reference sequence). The CDR3 spells CASSLVRDHQPQHF. The CDR3 DNA reads as TGTGCCAGCAGTTTGGTGAGGGACCATCAGCCCCAGCATTTT.

On this clone: This CDR3 is also generated by other DNA sequences in the sample. The CDR3 loop is CATKTGRNTGELFF. In DNA form, the CDR3 reads TGTGCCACCAAGACAGGGAGGAACACCGGGGAGCTGTTTTTT. This sequence joins TRBV19 and TRBJ2-2; 7 nucleotides line up with TRBD1. Per germline, CDR1 LNHDA and CDR2 SQIVND (reference sequence). This CDR3 comprises 14 residues. J was trimmed by 1 base and V by 10 bases; bases with no gene match: 6.

V gene TRBV27 combines with J gene TRBJ2-7, with 11 positions matching TRBD1. The germline gives CDR1 MNHEY, CDR2 SMNVEV (reference sequence). There are 13 residues in the CDR3. J lost 5 bases, V lost 6 bases, and 3 bases had no gene match. The CDR3 sequence: CASRRTGGHEQYF. The CDR3 DNA reads TGTGCCAGCAGACGGACAGGGGGCCACGAGCAGTACTTC.